The 21 T cell receptor beta chains below were found in one sample sequenced in a study of vaccination and CD4 T cells after COVID-19 (dated 2022 in TCRdb). For these TCRs, the target antigens are not known. The treatment or condition label here, explained by the study, means: roughly ten-day PBMC culture with coronavirus spike peptide pools or control peptides (ViraFEST assay). The receptor library was made with PCR. For sequencing, an Illumina iSeq 100 was employed. DNA from cultured CD4+ T cells was subjected to TCR sequencing with the Oncomine TCR Beta short-read assay at the Johns Hopkins FTIC core. TCRdb reworked the public reads: Q25 trimming with fastp, MiXCR clone assembly, productive beta chains retained. Entries are consolidated by CDR3 protein sequence, retaining the most common genes and DNA. This sample holds roughly 20,000 distinct CDR3 sequences; under 65% were observed only once. The ten largest clones capture approximately 9% of the sample.

The sample here was CD4+ T cells from blood, cultured in vitro, taken after SARS-CoV-2 vaccination. Receptors were obtained from a human donor who had recovered from COVID-19.

This clonotype was found once. The V gene is TRBV6-2 or TRBV6-3, the J gene TRBJ2-5; 9 bases are shared with TRBD2. The CDR3 consists of 16 residues. The V segment lost 5 bases and the J segment 5 bases; nucleotides outside the gene matches: 12. Germline CDR1 reads MNHEY; CDR2 reads SVGEGT. CDR3 coding DNA: TGTGCCAGCAGTCCCCGGATTCTAGCGGGGTTGGAGACCCAGTACTTC. Translation gives CASSPRILAGLETQYF.

This clonotype was seen more than once but under ten times. The rearrangement links TRBV20-1 to TRBJ2-7, with 7 bases matching TRBD1. CDR3 size: 12 residues. Germline values: CDR1 DFQATT, CDR2 SNEGSKA (reference sequence). V dropped 5 bases and J dropped 2; count of bases not matched to a gene: 3. The chain's CDR3 is CSALGQAYEQYF. In DNA, the CDR3 is TGCAGTGCTCTAGGACAGGCCTACGAGCAGTACTTC.

This clonotype was detected only a few times. The chain carries TRBV6-1 and TRBJ1-1, with 10 bases fitting TRBD1. J lost 3 bases, V lost 6 bases, and 10 bases had no gene match. The germline V gene encodes CDR1 MNHNS and CDR2 SASEGT. The CDR3 is made up of 16 amino acids. The CDR3 protein is CASSRQGAIADTEAFF. CDR3 DNA sequence: TGTGCCAGCAGCCGACAGGGGGCGATTGCGGACACTGAAGCTTTCTTT.

The chain links TRBV20-1 to TRBJ1-5; D call uncertain. The CDR3 is made up of 14 amino acids. Germline CDR1 DFQATT, CDR2 SNEGSKA (reference sequence). With 6 bases removed from V and 7 bases from J, the gap between germline ends came to 19 bases. This CDR3 reads CSAPPPGRRQPQHF. As DNA, the CDR3 is TGCAGTGCACCTCCCCCTGGCCGCAGGCAGCCCCAGCATTTT.

The rearrangement uses TRBV6-1 and TRBJ2-1, with a tentative D call TRBD1 (6 bases). The germline V and J ends were trimmed by 6 bases and 4 bases, with 16 bases remaining between them. Germline V gene data show CDR1 as MNHNS and CDR2 as SASEGT. This CDR3 contains 15 residues. The CDR3 protein is CASSPDRDNYNEQFF. CDR3 bases: TGTGCCAGCAGCCCCGACCGGGACAATTACAATGAGCAGTTCTTC.

The V call is TRBV12-3 or TRBV12-4, the J call TRBJ1-2, with D uncertain. CDR3 size: 13 residues. V gave up 3 bases and J gave up 7 bases, with 12 bases separating them. Written as DNA, the CDR3 is TGTGCCAGCAGTTTTGATCGCGGCCTTGGCTACACCTTC. It is translated as CASSFDRGLGYTF.

The chain recombines TRBV19 with TRBJ2-3; 9 bases fit TRBD2. Germline CDR1 LNHDA, CDR2 SQIVND (reference sequence). This CDR3 spans 15 amino acids. J gave up 2 bases and V 3 bases, and 3 bases lay outside the gene matches. The CDR3: CASSIAGGYTDTQYF. The CDR3 DNA follows: TGTGCCAGTAGTATCGCGGGGGGGTACACAGATACGCAGTATTTT.

The V call is TRBV12-3 or TRBV12-4, the J call TRBJ2-3; 9 bases agree with TRBD1. The CDR3 runs to 16 residues. Germline trimming cut 1 base from V and 7 bases from J; bases unmatched to any gene: 9. The CDR3 nucleotides are TGTGCCAGCAGTTTAGGAGGACAGGGGAAGCGGAATACGCAGTATTTT. Encoded protein: CASSLGGQGKRNTQYF.

This chain joins TRBV21-1 and TRBJ1-6; the D call of TRBD1 is as the table states it, not checked on the DNA. TRBV21-1 has pseudogene status. The CDR3 is 17 residues long. For the CDR3, the DNA is TGTGCCAGCAGCAATGAAGACAGGGGGCCCTATAATTCACCCCTCCACTTT. Amino acids: CASSNEDRGPYNSPLHF.

The chain carries TRBV28 and TRBJ1-3; D call uncertain. The V gene's germline CDR1 is MDHEN and CDR2 SYDVKM. V dropped 6 bases and J dropped 0 bases, with 18 bases sitting between them. The CDR3 loop spans 17 amino acids. DNA of the CDR3: TGTGCCAGCAGGCCGGCGCGGGTGAAGGTCTCTGGAAACACCATATATTTT. This sequence encodes CASRPARVKVSGNTIYF.

The chain couples TRBV27 to TRBJ1-1; unclear D gene. CDR3 length: 15 amino acids. V was trimmed by 6 bases and J by 7 bases, leaving 21 bases between them. From germline, CDR1 is MNHEY and CDR2 SMNVEV (reference sequence). As DNA, the CDR3 is TGTGCCAGCAGCTCCATCGGACGCGGGGAACATGAAGCTTTCTTT. Translation gives CASSSIGRGEHEAFF.

This clonotype was seen more than once but under ten times. This chain uses TRBV7-9 with TRBJ2-3; 7 bases map to TRBD2. Looked up from germline, CDR1 is SEHNR and CDR2 is FQNEAQ (reference sequence). The J segment lost 1 base and the V segment lost 2 bases, leaving 3 bases of the junction unmatched. This CDR3 has 15 amino acids. The CDR3 nucleotides are TGTGCCAGCAGCTTATTCCTAGCGGGCACAGATACGCAGTATTTT. Its translation is CASSLFLAGTDTQYF.

This clonotype was observed a few times. J is TRBJ1-3 and V is TRBV20-1, with 7 bases that match TRBD1. Germline trimming cut 4 bases from V and 0 bases from J; bases unmatched to any gene: 3. Germline assignment: CDR1 DFQATT and CDR2 SNEGSKA (reference sequence). The CDR3 runs to 14 residues. The CDR3 region is CSAMDRHSGNTIYF. The CDR3 DNA follows: TGCAGTGCTATGGACAGGCACTCTGGAAACACCATATATTTT.

The V call is TRBV9, the J call TRBJ1-2; D not resolved. Germline-derived CDR1 and CDR2 are SGDLS and YYNGEE. The CDR3 covers 15 residues. The V end lost 0 bases, the J end lost 2 bases, and 11 bases lay between the germline ends. The CDR3 coding sequence is TGTGCCAGCAGCGTAGGCCCAGTGCCCAACTATGGCTACACCTTC. Residues: CASSVGPVPNYGYTF.

V usage is TRBV7-8 and J usage is TRBJ1-2; weak D call: TRBD1 (6 bases). Trimming left V 5 bases short and J 8 bases short, with 21 bases between. CDR3 length: 15 amino acids. CDR1 and CDR2 (germline): SGHVS, FQNEAQ. The CDR3 region has the DNA TGTGCCAGCAGCCGAGGGAGGGCGCAAGGGGGAGGCTACACCTTC. It translates to CASSRGRAQGGGYTF.

The V and J genes are TRBV10-3 and TRBJ2-2; 10 bases match TRBD1. This CDR3 region has 14 residues. From germline, CDR1 is ENHRY and CDR2 SYGVKD. V dropped 8 bases and J dropped 0; count of bases not matched to a gene: 0. The CDR3 loop is CAIGQGANTGELFF. In DNA form, the CDR3 reads TGTGCCATCGGACAGGGGGCGAACACCGGGGAGCTGTTTTTT.

V gene TRBV2 combines with J gene TRBJ2-6; the D call may be TRBD1 or TRBD2 (5 bases each). V was shortened by 6 bases and J by 2 bases, with 14 bases between the two germline ends. This CDR3 has 16 residues. Per the germline V gene, CDR1 is SNHLY and CDR2 is FYNNEI. The DNA of the CDR3 is TGTGCCAGCAGCCAGTGGGGGACGGCTGGGGCCAACGTCCTGACTTTC. Its protein product is CASSQWGTAGANVLTF.

CDR3 protein: CSADTQGVAETQYF. DNA for the CDR3: TGCAGTGCGGATACACAGGGAGTGGCAGAGACCCAGTACTTC. The rearrangement joins TRBV20-1 to TRBJ2-5; D possibly corresponds to TRBD1 (6 bases). Germline V gene data show CDR1 as DFQATT and CDR2 as SNEGSKA (reference sequence). The V end lost 6 bases, the J end lost 4 bases, and 18 bases lay between the germline ends. This CDR3 is 14 amino acids long.

The CDR3 coding sequence is TGTGCCTGGAGTGGACAGGGGAACACTGAAGCTTTCTTT. It translates to CAWSGQGNTEAFF. The genes are TRBV30 and TRBJ1-1; 7 bases agree with TRBD1. This CDR3 contains 13 residues. The germline V gene encodes CDR1 GTSNPN and CDR2 SVGIG (reference sequence). The junction had 0 bases not matched to a gene; V was cut back by 1 base and J by 1 base.

The CDR3 DNA follows: TGTGCCTATGGACCCCTCGGGGAGACCCAGTACTTC. Translated, it gives CAYGPLGETQYF. The V gene is TRBV30, the J gene TRBJ2-5; D gene uncertain. V shed 7 bases and J shed 5 bases, with 14 bases lying between them. Germline CDR1 and CDR2: GTSNPN and SVGIG (reference sequence). CDR3 length: 12 residues.

A single count supports this clonotype. The chain carries TRBV19 and TRBJ1-1, with TRBD1 identical over 7 bases. Trimming removed 7 bases from V and 7 bases from J; junction bases left unmatched: 9. The CDR3 runs 13 residues. The germline V gene encodes CDR1 LNHDA and CDR2 SQIVND (reference sequence). The CDR3 nucleotides read TGTGCCAGTAAAGGTGGACAGGTGAGTGAAGCTTTCTTT. It encodes CASKGGQVSEAFF.